Listed below are T cell receptor beta chains from one sample, sequenced in a study of long-term antiretroviral therapy in people with HIV. Clones were read by immunoSEQ multiplex PCR, and TCRdb kept only the in-frame ones, dropping some. Here the sample spans under 15,000 clones, roughly 82% being singletons. The sequencing here drew on unsorted PBMCs, taken roughly 7.9 years after starting antiretroviral therapy. These receptors all stem from a man aged 45-65 years with HIV. Both conserved end residues are trimmed from each CDR3. Size values are once, few and many counts, or a class for expanded clones, and some rows have none.

J gene: TRBJ2-5
V gene: TRBV28
clone size: NA
CDR3 protein: ASSLEVLRTSGGETQY

J gene: TRBJ1-2
V gene: TRBV4-1
clone size: NA
CDR3 protein: ASSQDQQINYGYT

J gene: TRBJ2-7
V gene: TRBV7-9
clone size: few
CDR3 protein: ASSRGPGEQY

J gene: TRBJ2-2
V gene: TRBV19
clone size: once
CDR3 protein: ASSIDGGAAITGELF

J gene: TRBJ2-1
V gene: TRBV29-1
clone size: NA
CDR3 protein: STGTGNNEQF

J gene: TRBJ2-7
V gene: TRBV7-9
clone size: NA
CDR3 protein: ASSLGGVEQY

J gene: TRBJ2-3
V gene: TRBV7-3
clone size: NA
CDR3 protein: ASSPRRGGSTDTQY

J gene: TRBJ1-5
V gene: TRBV2
clone size: NA
CDR3 protein: ASSGRREWGYDQPQH

J gene: TRBJ2-4
V gene: TRBV5-8
clone size: few
CDR3 protein: ASTPFGTGGEKAKNIQY

J gene: TRBJ2-3
V gene: TRBV6-1
clone size: NA
CDR3 protein: ASSEAPRGGADTQY

J gene: TRBJ2-7
V gene: TRBV5-6
clone size: NA
CDR3 protein: ASSLTGVPYEQY

J gene: TRBJ2-7
V gene: TRBV6-1
clone size: few
CDR3 protein: ASRWGAYEQY

J gene: TRBJ2-1
V gene: TRBV28
clone size: NA
CDR3 protein: ASKDGREYNEQF

J gene: TRBJ1-1
V gene: TRBV30
clone size: NA
CDR3 protein: AWSGGGGTEAF

J gene: TRBJ2-1
V gene: TRBV9
clone size: NA
CDR3 protein: ASSVYSGGPLNEQF

J gene: TRBJ2-5
V gene: TRBV9
clone size: NA
CDR3 protein: ASSVGRWDQETQY

J gene: TRBJ1-3
V gene: TRBV19
clone size: NA
CDR3 protein: ASSMEATNTIY

J gene: TRBJ2-3
V gene: TRBV5-8
clone size: NA
CDR3 protein: ASSSETDTQY

J gene: TRBJ2-7
V gene: TRBV29-1
clone size: NA
CDR3 protein: SVNLGPSYEQY

J gene: TRBJ2-7
V gene: TRBV4-2
clone size: NA
CDR3 protein: ASSPLAGALSYEQY

J gene: TRBJ1-2
V gene: TRBV6-6
clone size: NA
CDR3 protein: ASSYVSGSGYT

J gene: TRBJ1-2
V gene: TRBV7-8
clone size: once
CDR3 protein: ASSHREDYGYT